Below are 24 T cell receptor beta chains sequenced from a single sample in a study of identical twins. TCRdb recomputed calls from the 5' RACE reads with MiXCR, one row per CDR3 protein. The data contain a few hundred thousand distinct CDR3 sequences, roughly 13% of them singletons. These sequences were also reported in another study, on yellow fever vaccine responses in identical twins.

What was sequenced was memory (CD45RO+) T cells sorted from blood. The receptors were sampled from a woman aged 18-29 years in good health.

This clonotype was recorded a few times. The V gene is TRBV29-1, the J gene TRBJ1-5; unclear D gene. The V end lost 6 bases, the J end lost 5 bases, and 8 bases lay between the germline ends. Looked up from germline, CDR1 is SQVTM and CDR2 is ANQGSEA. The CDR3 covers 11 residues. CDR3 sequence: CSVGRDQPQHF. Here the CDR3 DNA reads TGCAGCGTAGGACGGGATCAGCCCCAGCATTTT.

This clonotype has ten or more counts. The chain is built from TRBV4-2 and TRBJ1-2; tentatively, D is TRBD1 (5 bases). Germline V gene data show CDR1 as LGHNA and CDR2 as YNFKEQ. The V and J ends lost 0 bases and 1 base respectively, with 9 bases between them. The CDR3 has 15 amino acids. The CDR3 spells CASSQEIGGNYGYTF. In DNA, the CDR3 is TGTGCCAGCAGCCAAGAAATCGGGGGTAACTATGGCTACACCTTC.

This clonotype occurred a few times. The chain combines TRBV4-3 with TRBJ2-7, with 7 bases aligning to TRBD2. Germline loops: CDR1 LGHNA, CDR2 YSLEER. V lost 0 bases, J lost 2 bases, and 4 bases stayed unmatched. CDR3 size: 15 residues. The CDR3 reads CASSQEIAGTYEQYF. CDR3 DNA sequence: TGCGCCAGCAGCCAAGAAATAGCGGGTACCTACGAGCAGTACTTC.

This sequence joins TRBV14 and TRBJ2-7; possible D gene TRBD1, 5 bases. Germline values: CDR1 SGHDN, CDR2 FVKESK. CDR3 size: 15 residues. V was pared by 0 bases and J by 2 bases, with 11 bases between. CDR3 sequence reads: CASSQEAGWTYEQYF. CDR3 coding DNA: TGTGCCAGCAGCCAAGAGGCAGGGTGGACCTACGAGCAGTACTTC.

This clonotype has more than one count but fewer than ten. The CDR3 loop is CASGTLDRAETQYF. As DNA, the CDR3 is TGTGCCAGCGGAACACTCGACAGGGCAGAGACCCAGTACTTC. V usage is TRBV27 and J usage is TRBJ2-5, with 7 positions matching TRBD1. Germline values: CDR1 MNHEY, CDR2 SMNVEV (reference sequence). Unmatched junction bases numbered 10, after V lost 8 bases and J lost 4 bases. This CDR3 is built from 14 residues.

This clonotype was counted a few times. V is TRBV14 and J is TRBJ2-5; no firm D call. The V end was cut by 1 base, the J end by 4 bases, with 13 bases between. CDR1 is SGHDN and CDR2 is FVKESK in the germline V gene. The CDR3 totals 15 residues. The CDR3 nucleotides read TGTGCCAGCAGCCAAGGGCAGGACGTGAGAGAGACCCAGTACTTC. Translation gives CASSQGQDVRETQYF.

This clonotype was counted many times. The V and J genes are TRBV4-3 and TRBJ2-1, with D perhaps matching TRBD1 (5 bases). The germline V gene has CDR1 LGHNA and CDR2 YSLEER. The CDR3 is 14 amino acids. The ends were cut back, 0 bases at V and 8 bases at J, with 11 bases in the middle. CDR3 sequence: CASSQEAGWDEQFF. The DNA of the CDR3 is TGCGCCAGCAGCCAAGAGGCAGGGTGGGATGAGCAGTTCTTC.

The V and J genes are TRBV18 and TRBJ2-2; D ambiguous. This CDR3 contains 15 residues. The germline V gene has CDR1 KGHSH and CDR2 LQKENI. V lost 3 bases, J lost 1 base, and 9 bases lay in between. CDR3 region: CASSPSGQNTGELFF. The CDR3 DNA follows: TGTGCCAGCTCACCCTCCGGGCAGAACACCGGGGAGCTGTTTTTT.

The chain is built from TRBV20-1 and TRBJ2-7, with 9 bases that match TRBD2. The CDR3 loop spans 13 amino acids. Unmatched junction bases numbered 7, after V lost 6 bases and J lost 4 bases. Germline CDR1 reads DFQATT; CDR2 reads SNEGSKA (reference sequence). CDR3 loop: CSALAGEAYEQYF. The CDR3 bases are TGCAGTGCATTAGCGGGAGAGGCTTACGAGCAGTACTTC.

This clonotype was seen a few times. The chain couples TRBV7-9 to TRBJ1-2; no clear D gene. The germline CDR1 and CDR2 sequences are SEHNR and FQNEAQ (reference sequence). The CDR3 length is 12 residues. V lost 1 base, J lost 8 bases, and 8 bases lay in between. CDR3 residues: CASSLGTVGYTF. The DNA of the CDR3 is TGTGCCAGCAGCTTAGGGACTGTGGGCTACACCTTC.

Details on this clonotype: One end of the junction varies from germline; a read error may be responsible. The V call is TRBV20-1, the J call TRBJ2-7; 9 bases line up with TRBD2. The CDR3 is made up of 17 amino acids. Germline V gene lookup returns CDR1 DFQATT and CDR2 SNEGSKA (reference sequence). CDR3 protein: CCARLHGGGRGVYEQYF. In DNA, the CDR3 is TGCTGTGCTAGGTTACACGGGGGCGGGAGGGGCGTTTACGAGCAGTACTTC.

The chain links TRBV27 to TRBJ1-4; D unclear. The CDR3 is made up of 16 amino acids. Germline V gene data show CDR1 as MNHEY and CDR2 as SMNVEV (reference sequence). V lost 2 bases and J 3 bases, leaving 13 bases between the germline ends. The chain's CDR3 is CASSLSPLMANEKLFF. The DNA of the CDR3 is TGTGCCAGCAGTTTAAGCCCCTTAATGGCTAATGAAAAACTGTTTTTT.

This clonotype occurred a few times. V and J are TRBV7-2 and TRBJ2-7; tentative D call: TRBD2 (5 bases). Trimming stripped 2 bases from V and 3 bases from J, with 11 bases between. The germline gives CDR1 SGHTA, CDR2 FQGNSA. The CDR3 consists of 14 residues. The DNA for the CDR3 is TGTGCCAGCAGCTTACTACTAGGGAACTACGAGCAGTACTTC. It specifies CASSLLLGNYEQYF.

The V call is TRBV7-2, the J call TRBJ2-1; 9 nucleotides agree with TRBD1. This CDR3 is 16 amino acids long. The junction had 12 bases not matched to a gene; V was cut back by 5 bases and J by 7 bases. The germline gives CDR1 SGHTA, CDR2 FQGNSA. The CDR3 sequence: CASSRRDRGWANEQFF. CDR3 DNA: TGTGCCAGCAGCCGTCGCGACAGGGGGTGGGCGAATGAGCAGTTCTTC.

This chain uses TRBV12-3 or TRBV12-4 with TRBJ2-6; D not resolved. Trimming stripped 8 bases from V and 0 bases from J, with 11 bases between. The CDR3 loop spans 15 amino acids. For the CDR3, the DNA is TGTGCCAGCGCCCCCGGAAGCTCTGGGGCCAACGTCCTGACTTTC. As protein: CASAPGSSGANVLTF.

The chain has TRBV2 and TRBJ2-3; perhaps TRBD1 as D (6 bases). The V and J ends lost 7 bases and 2 bases respectively, with 13 bases between them. There are 14 residues in the CDR3. Germline V gene data show CDR1 as SNHLY and CDR2 as FYNNEI. This CDR3 reads CASIRTATTDTQYF. The CDR3 coding sequence is TGTGCCAGCATTAGGACAGCCACCACAGATACGCAGTATTTT. Complete variable domain (other parts from reference TRBV2 and TRBJ2-3): EPEVTQTPSHQVTQMGQEVILRCVPISNHLYFYWYRQILGQKVEFLVSFYNNEISEKSEIFDDQFSVERPDGSNFTLKIRSTKLEDSAMYFCASIRTATTDTQYFGPGTRLTVL.

There are many counts of this clonotype. The CDR3 DNA reads TGTGCCAGCAGTTTAGCGAACACTGAAGCTTTCTTT. Protein: CASSLANTEAFF. This chain uses TRBV12-3 or TRBV12-4 with TRBJ1-1; no clear D. V lost 0 bases to trimming and J lost 1 base, with 0 bases between them. The CDR3 consists of 12 residues.

This clonotype turned up a few times. The chain recombines TRBV10-3 with TRBJ2-2, with 10 nucleotides matching TRBD2. V was pared by 5 bases and J by 7 bases, with 7 bases of the junction left unmatched. Germline CDR1 and CDR2: ENHRY and SYGVKD. The length of the CDR3 is 15 residues. The CDR3 sequence is CAISPQAGGNGELFF. The CDR3 region has the DNA TGTGCCATCAGTCCTCAAGCGGGGGGGAACGGGGAGCTGTTTTTT.

V is TRBV5-5 and J is TRBJ2-3; no reliable D call. Germline CDR1 and CDR2: SGHKS and YYEKEE (reference sequence). The CDR3 runs to 15 residues. Trimming shortened V by 0 bases and J by 5 bases, and 13 bases separated the two germline ends. The CDR3 coding sequence is TGTGCCAGCAGCTTGGATCTTCAGGCCATAGATACGCAGTATTTT. Amino acids: CASSLDLQAIDTQYF.

J is TRBJ2-3 and V is TRBV12-3 or TRBV12-4, with 10 bases lining up with TRBD2. V dropped 3 bases and J dropped 6; count of bases not matched to a gene: 6. The CDR3 is made up of 15 amino acids. The CDR3 DNA sequence: TGTGCCAGCAGTTTCCAGCGGGGGGGCCGGGATACGCAGTATTTT. This gives the protein CASSFQRGGRDTQYF.

This rearrangement joins TRBV7-2 to TRBJ1-2, with no clear D. This CDR3 spans 15 amino acids. The V end was cut by 4 bases, the J end by 4 bases, with 16 bases between. The germline gives CDR1 SGHTA, CDR2 FQGNSA. CDR3 amino acids: CASSSVAGSTYGYTF. As DNA, the CDR3 is TGTGCCAGCAGCTCGGTGGCGGGCTCGACCTATGGCTACACCTTC.

CDR3 amino acids: CASRAFQKGTNYEQYF. The CDR3 DNA reads TGTGCCAGCAGAGCTTTCCAAAAGGGGACGAACTACGAGCAGTACTTC. The rearrangement links TRBV28 to TRBJ2-7; D possibly matches TRBD1 or TRBD2 (5 bases each). V lost 6 bases, J lost 3 bases, and 21 bases lay in between. CDR1 and CDR2 (germline): MDHEN, SYDVKM. The CDR3 spans 16 residues.

The table lists this clonotype with a few counts. The J gene is TRBJ2-7, the V gene TRBV20-1, with unresolved D. CDR1 is DFQATT, CDR2 SNEGSKA, per germline (reference sequence). CDR3 length equals 13 residues. V dropped 3 bases and J dropped 2 bases, with 11 bases sitting between them. Written as DNA, the CDR3 is TGCAGTGCTAGTGTCGCCCGTGCCTACGAGCAGTACTTC. This encodes CSASVARAYEQYF.

This clonotype has ten or more counts. The rearrangement uses TRBV20-1 and TRBJ2-7; D tentatively reads TRBD1 or TRBD2 (6 bases each). Germline V gene lookup returns CDR1 DFQATT and CDR2 SNEGSKA (reference sequence). Between the trimmed V and J ends, which lost 4 bases and 7 bases, there was a span of 17 bases. The CDR3 spans 13 residues. Written as DNA, the CDR3 is TGCAGTGCTACTAAGGGGGACTGGCATGAGCAGTACTTC. It encodes CSATKGDWHEQYF.